This TCR beta chain came from a study of tumor-infiltrating lymphocytes in primary liver carcinoma. The CDR3 has 16 residues. CDR1 SGHAT and CDR2 FQNNGV come from the germline V gene. Regarding the study as a whole: Unsorted bulk processing meant the study did not compare CD4+ and CD8+ repertoires. Tumor specimens were characterized by a significantly higher top-250-clone fraction than blood (p = 0.039).

Unsorted whole blood yielded the blood RNA, and germline DNA was also extracted. Patients were treatment-naive with chronic HBV infection. Preoperatively, peripheral blood was drawn, four milliliters in total. Constant-region priming of 500 ng total RNA yielded TCR beta cDNA. Three nested multiplex PCR rounds, a slightly modified ARM-PCR method, built the TCR beta libraries. The opening two PCR rounds, around 9 cycles each, paired TRBV1-TRBV30 forward primers with a C-beta reverse primer. TCRdb called the multiplex PCR reads again in MiXCR, with one record for every CDR3 protein. The table includes about 330,000 distinct CDR3 sequences, less than 65% detected once. A note on this clonotype: What it recognizes is unknown. A read error may account for a junction end that differs from germline.

The V gene is TRBV11-2, the J gene TRBJ2-7; no clear D gene. The TCR sequence derives from a middle-aged man with primary liver carcinoma and hepatitis B virus infection. The material sequenced was peripheral blood. In nucleotides, the CDR3 is TGTGCCAGTAGCTTAGCTTGGAGCAGGAGATCCTGCGAGCAGTACTTC. This gives the protein CASSLAWSRRSCEQYF.